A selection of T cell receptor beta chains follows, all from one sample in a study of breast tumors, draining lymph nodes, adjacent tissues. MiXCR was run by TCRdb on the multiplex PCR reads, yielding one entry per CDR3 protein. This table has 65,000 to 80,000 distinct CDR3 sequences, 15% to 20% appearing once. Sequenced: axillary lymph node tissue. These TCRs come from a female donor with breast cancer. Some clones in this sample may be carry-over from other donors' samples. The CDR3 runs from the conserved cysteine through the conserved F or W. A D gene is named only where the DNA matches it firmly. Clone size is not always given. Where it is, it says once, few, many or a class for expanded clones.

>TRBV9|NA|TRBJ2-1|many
TGTGCCAGCAGCGTAGGAGGGCACAATGAGCAGTTCTTC
CASSVGGHNEQFF
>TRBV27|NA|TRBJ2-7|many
TGTGCCAGCAGGGATGCGGAGCGCCACGAGCAGTACTTC
CASRDAERHEQYF
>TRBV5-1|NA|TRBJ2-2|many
TGCGCCAGCAGGTTAGGGGGATTCGCCGGGGAGCTGTTTTTT
CASRLGGFAGELFF
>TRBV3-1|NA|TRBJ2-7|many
TGTGCCAGCAGCTTAGGACACGAGCAGTACTTC
CASSLGHEQYF
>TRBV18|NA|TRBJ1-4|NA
TGTGCCAGCTCACCCGGCCCCAAATCACGTAGGCTGTTTTTT
CASSPGPKSRRLFF
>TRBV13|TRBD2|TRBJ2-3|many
TGTGCCAGCAGCTTAGAGCTAGCGGGGACCCCTAGCACAGATACGCAGTATTTT
CASSLELAGTPSTDTQYF
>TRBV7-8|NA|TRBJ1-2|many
TGTGCCAGCAGCTTAGAGAGGGTTAACTATGGCTACACCTTC
CASSLERVNYGYTF
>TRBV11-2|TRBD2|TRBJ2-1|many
TGTGCCAGCAGCGGCCCTGGGACTAGCGGTGCTGAGCAGTTCTTC
CASSGPGTSGAEQFF
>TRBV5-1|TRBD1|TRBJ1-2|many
TGCGCCAGCAGCTTGACAGGGGAGCTCTATGGCTACACCTTC
CASSLTGELYGYTF
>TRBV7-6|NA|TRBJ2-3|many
TGTGCCAGCAGCGGAAGGACAGATACGCAGTATTTT
CASSGRTDTQYF
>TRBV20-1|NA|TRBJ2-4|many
TGCAGTGCTCTGAGGGACATTCAGTACTTC
CSALRDIQYF
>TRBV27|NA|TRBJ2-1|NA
TGTGCCAGCAGTCCCCAAGGCTATTTTGGCCGTGGGGAGCAGTTCTTC
CASSPQGYFGRGEQFF
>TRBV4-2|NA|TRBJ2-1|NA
TGTGCCAGCAGCCAAGAGGCATTAGCCGGGGGATTCTATGAGCAGTTCTTC
CASSQEALAGGFYEQFF
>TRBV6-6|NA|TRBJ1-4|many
TGTGCCAGCAGAGATAGGGGGGTTGGTGAAAAACTGTTTTTT
CASRDRGVGEKLFF
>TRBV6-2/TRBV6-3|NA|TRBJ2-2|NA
TGTGCCAGCAGTTTGCGGGACGGCGGGGAGCTGTTTTTT
CASSLRDGGELFF
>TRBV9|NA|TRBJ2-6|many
TGTGCCAGCAGCGTCCGGGGTAACTCTGGGGCCAACGTCCTGACTTTC
CASSVRGNSGANVLTF
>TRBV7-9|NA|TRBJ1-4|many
TGTGCCAGCAGCCCACGGACAGCAACTAATGAAAAACTGTTTTTT
CASSPRTATNEKLFF
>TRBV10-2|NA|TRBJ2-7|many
TGCGCCAGCAGAGCCCGAGTCCCCAAGACAGAGCACTACGAGCAGTACTTC
CASRARVPKTEHYEQYF
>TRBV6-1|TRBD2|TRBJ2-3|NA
TGTGCCAGCAGTGGCCTGACAGGGACTGGAGCGGGAGGGAGCACAGATACGCAGTATTTT
CASSGLTGTGAGGSTDTQYF
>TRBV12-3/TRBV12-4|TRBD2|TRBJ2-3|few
TGTGCCAGCAGTCTGGGACTAGCGGGAGGGCGTTTTTATGCAGATACGCAGTATTTT
CASSLGLAGGRFYADTQYF
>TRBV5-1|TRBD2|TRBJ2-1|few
TGCGCCAGCAGCCTGGCCTTTTCCCTAGCGGGAGTCCAGAATGAGCAGTTCTTC
CASSLAFSLAGVQNEQFF
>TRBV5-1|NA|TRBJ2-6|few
TGCGCCAGCAGCTTGCGCCCGCTCTCTGGGGCCAACGTCCTGACTTTC
CASSLRPLSGANVLTF
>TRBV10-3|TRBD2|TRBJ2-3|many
TGTGCCACTGAAAGCGGGAGGGCCACAGATACGCAGTATTTT
CATESGRATDTQYF
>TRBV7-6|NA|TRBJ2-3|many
TGTGCCAGCAGCAACAAATTCACAGATACGCAGTATTTT
CASSNKFTDTQYF
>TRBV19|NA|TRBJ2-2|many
TGTGCCAGTAGTATAGCCGGACCCGGGGAGCTGTTTTTT
CASSIAGPGELFF
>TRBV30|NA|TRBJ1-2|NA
TGTGCCTGGACTACCTTCGGGCATGAGGGCTACACCTTC
CAWTTFGHEGYTF
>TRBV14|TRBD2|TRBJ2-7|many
TGTGCCAGCAGCCAGCGCGGCGGCGGGAGGGCTGGCGAGCAGTACTTC
CASSQRGGGRAGEQYF
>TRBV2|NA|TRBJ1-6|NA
TGTGCCAGCGAGCGCCGGGGGGCTCTTAATTCACCCCCTCACTTT
CASERRGALNSPPHF
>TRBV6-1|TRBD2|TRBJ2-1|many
TGTGCCAGCAGTGAAGAGGTTAGCGGGGTCTACAATGAGCAGTTCTTC
CASSEEVSGVYNEQFF
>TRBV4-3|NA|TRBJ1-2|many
TGCGCCAGCAGCCAAGATCAACGGACGCACTATGGCTACACCTTC
CASSQDQRTHYGYTF
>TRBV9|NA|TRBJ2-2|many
TGTGCCAGCAGCGTAAACTCGGGCGGGGAGCTGTTTTTT
CASSVNSGGELFF
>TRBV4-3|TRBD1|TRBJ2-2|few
TGCGCCAGCAGCCGACACAGGGGGAGGAGCACCGGGGAGCTGTTTTTT
CASSRHRGRSTGELFF
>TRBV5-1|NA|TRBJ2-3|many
TGCGCCAGCAGGGAACCGGGACTCGAGGAAGATACGCAGTATTTT
CASREPGLEEDTQYF
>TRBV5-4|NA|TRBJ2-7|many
TGTGCCAGCAGCGCCCAACTAGGGACGACCTACGAGCAGTACTTC
CASSAQLGTTYEQYF
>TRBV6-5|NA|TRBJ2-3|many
TGTGCCAGCAGTTACTATCGAGGAGATACGCAGTATTTT
CASSYYRGDTQYF
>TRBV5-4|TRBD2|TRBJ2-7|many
TGTGCCAGCAGCAAAGGAGATAGCGGGAGGGCTGACTACGAGCAGTACTTC
CASSKGDSGRADYEQYF
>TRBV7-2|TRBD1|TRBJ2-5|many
TGTGCCAGCAGCTTAGCGCCGGGACAGGGGACGACCCAGTACTTC
CASSLAPGQGTTQYF
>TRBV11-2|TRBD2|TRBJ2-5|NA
TGTGCCAGCAGCCCGCGGGGGGATTTGAACCAAAAGACCCAGTACTTC
CASSPRGDLNQKTQYF
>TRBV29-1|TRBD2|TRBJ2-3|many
TGCAGCGTTTCGTGGTCTAGCGGGGGGGTGGCAGATACGCAGTATTTT
CSVSWSSGGVADTQYF
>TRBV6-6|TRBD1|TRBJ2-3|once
TGTGCCAGCAGTTTGATCCGGGACAGGGGCGCAGATACGCAGTATTTT
CASSLIRDRGADTQYF
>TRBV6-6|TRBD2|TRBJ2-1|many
TGTGCCAGCAGTGGCCAGGGTAGCGGGGAACACAATGAGCAGTTCTTC
CASSGQGSGEHNEQFF
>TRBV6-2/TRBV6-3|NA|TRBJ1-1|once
TGTGCCAGCAGTTACGTGGGACTCACGAACACTGAAGCTTTCTTT
CASSYVGLTNTEAFF
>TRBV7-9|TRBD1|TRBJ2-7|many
TGTGCCAGCAGCACCCCGAGGGGGACAGTGTCCTACGAGCAGTACTTC
CASSTPRGTVSYEQYF
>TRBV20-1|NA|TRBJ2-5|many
TGCAGTGCCCCCCCTTGGCAGGGAGAGACCCAGTACTTC
CSAPPWQGETQYF
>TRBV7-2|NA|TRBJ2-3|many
TGTGCCAGCAGCTTAGATGGAGATACGCAGTATTTT
CASSLDGDTQYF
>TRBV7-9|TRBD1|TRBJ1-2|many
TGTGCCAGCAGCTACCTTCCGCGAGACAGGGATTATGGCTACACCTTC
CASSYLPRDRDYGYTF
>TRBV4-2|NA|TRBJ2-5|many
TGTGCCAGCAGCCAAGGAAGGTCCAGGCTAGCGACCCAAGAGACCCAGTACTTC
CASSQGRSRLATQETQYF
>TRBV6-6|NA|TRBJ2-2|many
TGTGCCAGCAGTTACTCGCCCGGACCGAGGGGGAACGGGGAGCTGTTTTTT
CASSYSPGPRGNGELFF
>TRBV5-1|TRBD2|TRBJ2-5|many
TGCGCCAGCATTGACGGGAGGGCCGGGGAGACCCAGTACTTC
CASIDGRAGETQYF
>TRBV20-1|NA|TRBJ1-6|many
TGCAGTGCTAGGATGCCCCTTAATTCACCCCTCCACTTT
CSARMPLNSPLHF
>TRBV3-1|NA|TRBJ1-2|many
TGTGCCAGCAGCCAAGCTCAGGGGCATGGCTACACCTTC
CASSQAQGHGYTF
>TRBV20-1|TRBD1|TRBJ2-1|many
TGCAGTGCCCTCCAGGGGGACTCCTACAATGAGCAGTTCTTC
CSALQGDSYNEQFF
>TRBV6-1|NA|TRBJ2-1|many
TGTGCCAGCTCCCGCCAGGGGACTGAGCAGTTCTTC
CASSRQGTEQFF
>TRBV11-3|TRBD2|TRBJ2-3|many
TGTGCCAGCAGCACGACTAGCGCGAACACAGATACGCAGTATTTT
CASSTTSANTDTQYF
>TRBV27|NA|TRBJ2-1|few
TGTGCCAGCAGTTTATTGAGCTCCTACAATGAGCAGTTCTTC
CASSLLSSYNEQFF